One and the same sample provided the 9 T cell receptor beta chains below, sequenced in a study of shared clonotypes between healthy human individuals. Produced via immunoSEQ multiplex PCR; TCRdb's table is partial and in-frame only. The sample consists of around 500,000 clones, about three quarters of them appearing once. The sample taken for sequencing was PBMCs. These receptors originate from a woman between 40 and 55 years old in good health. Some clones in this sample may be carry-over from other donors' samples.

V and J are TRBV7-2 and TRBJ2-1; 9 nucleotides align to TRBD2. The CDR3 is 15 amino acids. The J segment lost 5 bases and the V segment lost 3 bases, leaving 5 bases of the junction unmatched. Germline V lookup: CDR1 SGHTA, CDR2 FQGNSA. CDR3 protein: CASSFSGSNNNEQFF. The CDR3 nucleotides are TGTGCCAGCAGCTTTAGCGGGAGTAATAACAATGAGCAGTTCTTC. The full variable domain, its missing parts supplied by reference TRBV7-2 and TRBJ2-1, is GAGVSQSPSNKVTEKGKDVELRCDPISGHTALYWYRQSLGQGLEFLIYFQGNSAPDKSGLPSDRFSAERTGGSVSTLTIQRTQQEDSAVYLCASSFSGSNNNEQFFGPGTRLTVL.

This chain uses TRBV19 with TRBJ1-3; D is possibly TRBD1 (5 bases). The CDR3 spans 15 residues. Germline V gene data show CDR1 as LNHDA and CDR2 as SQIVND (reference sequence). Deletions cut 7 bases from V and 0 bases from J, with 13 bases between. This CDR3 reads CASTPDGASGNTIYF. The CDR3 nucleotides are TGTGCCAGTACCCCGGACGGGGCCTCTGGAAACACCATATATTTT.

The chain joins TRBV27 to TRBJ2-3, with D perhaps TRBD1 (5 bases). Germline loops: CDR1 MNHEY, CDR2 SMNVEV (reference sequence). V was pared by 5 bases and J by 2 bases, with 20 bases between. This CDR3 contains 17 residues. This chain's CDR3 is CASSQKRTPLTTDTQYF. In DNA form, the CDR3 reads TGTGCCAGCAGTCAAAAAAGGACACCCCTGACCACAGATACGCAGTATTTT.

This chain links TRBV28 with TRBJ1-5; D is unresolved. Trimming removed 5 bases from V and 4 bases from J, with 27 bases in between. CDR1 is MDHEN, CDR2 SYDVKM, per germline. The CDR3 consists of 19 residues. Here the CDR3 DNA reads TGTGCCAGCAGTCCCTACCAAGCCCGGCTAAGGATAGATAATCAGCCCCAGCATTTT. It encodes CASSPYQARLRIDNQPQHF.

The rearrangement joins TRBV28 to TRBJ1-4, with D uncertain. Per the germline V gene, CDR1 is MDHEN and CDR2 is SYDVKM. V lost 5 bases and J 3 bases, leaving 10 bases between the germline ends. The CDR3 contains 14 residues. CDR3 in DNA: TGTGCCAGCAGTCGGACGGGTGCTAATGAAAAACTGTTTTTT. It yields the protein CASSRTGANEKLFF.

The chain employs TRBV28 and TRBJ2-2; D could derive from TRBD1 or TRBD2 (5 bases each). There are 14 residues in the CDR3. Germline loops: CDR1 MDHEN, CDR2 SYDVKM. The V gene lost 8 bases and the J gene lost 5 bases, with 15 bases spanning the gap. The DNA of the CDR3 is TGTGCCAGCGGCCCCGGGGCCAGGACCGGGGAGCTGTTTTTT. It yields the protein CASGPGARTGELFF.

The chain links TRBV27 to TRBJ2-7; D is ambiguous. Between the trimmed V and J ends, which lost 7 bases and 7 bases, there was a span of 17 bases. The CDR3 runs 13 residues. The V gene's germline CDR1 is MNHEY and CDR2 SMNVEV (reference sequence). In DNA, the CDR3 is TGTGCCAGCATTTCCCCCTTCCGCCATGAGCAGTACTTC. Translation gives CASISPFRHEQYF.

As DNA, the CDR3 is TGTGCCATTCGGGACAGGGTTAATGAAAAACTGTTTTTT. This translates into CAIRDRVNEKLFF. V is TRBV19 and J is TRBJ1-4; 9 nucleotides agree with TRBD1. Trimming removed 10 bases from V and 4 bases from J; junction bases left unmatched: 4. The CDR3 spans 13 residues. Germline V gives CDR1 LNHDA, CDR2 SQIVND (reference sequence).

This chain connects TRBV10-1 to TRBJ2-7, with D hard to call. CDR1 WNHNN and CDR2 SYGVQD come from the germline V gene (reference sequence). The CDR3 consists of 13 residues. Trimming took 6 bases from V and 9 from J, leaving 18 bases between them. The CDR3: CASSNKTKSGQYF. CDR3 in DNA: TGCGCCAGCAGCAACAAAACCAAGTCAGGGCAGTACTTC.